A selection of T cell receptor beta chains follows, all from one sample in a study of T cells in Graves' hyperthyroidism and ophthalmopathy. TCRdb re-derived calls from the multiplex PCR reads in MiXCR, one entry per CDR3 protein. This sample yields approximately 590,000 distinct CDR3 sequences, of which roughly 14% are seen a single time; 7.3% belongs to the top ten. Sequencing input: blood. These receptors came from a woman under 40 with Graves' hyperthyroidism. Each CDR3 is given with its conserved first and last residue. A D gene is named only where the DNA matches it firmly. Size is omitted from some rows. Given values are once, few, many or a class for expanded clones.

clone_size: NA; v_call: TRBV13; d_call: TRBD1; j_call: TRBJ2-2; cdr3_nt: TGTGCCAGCAGCACCCGACAGGGGGCCTTCGCCCGGGAGCTGTTTTTT; cdr3_aa: CASSTRQGAFARELFF
clone_size: NA; v_call: TRBV7-2; d_call: NA; j_call: TRBJ2-7; cdr3_nt: TGTGCCAGCAGCATCGATGGGACCCGTAGTGTGGGCGAGCAGTACTTC; cdr3_aa: CASSIDGTRSVGEQYF
clone_size: many; v_call: TRBV6-2/TRBV6-3; d_call: NA; j_call: TRBJ2-7; cdr3_nt: TGTGCCAGCATTGAGGGGACCTCCTACGAGCAGTACTTC; cdr3_aa: CASIEGTSYEQYF
clone_size: few; v_call: TRBV5-1; d_call: NA; j_call: TRBJ2-2; cdr3_nt: TGCGCCAGCAGCTTGGGAATTGGGGGAGTTCACACCGGGGAGCTGTTTTTT; cdr3_aa: CASSLGIGGVHTGELFF
clone_size: many; v_call: TRBV3-1; d_call: TRBD2; j_call: TRBJ2-1; cdr3_nt: TGTGCCAGCAGCCCGCTGACTAGCGGGATTAGTGTGGATGAGCAGTTCTTC; cdr3_aa: CASSPLTSGISVDEQFF
clone_size: NA; v_call: TRBV7-6; d_call: TRBD2; j_call: TRBJ2-1; cdr3_nt: TGTGCCAGCAGCCCCCGACTAGCGGGAGGGTCATTGTATGAGCAGTTCTTC; cdr3_aa: CASSPRLAGGSLYEQFF
clone_size: NA; v_call: TRBV7-2; d_call: TRBD2; j_call: TRBJ2-1; cdr3_nt: TGTGCCAGCAGCTACATATTTTGGACTAGCGGGAGCTATGAGCAGTTCTTC; cdr3_aa: CASSYIFWTSGSYEQFF
clone_size: NA; v_call: TRBV4-2; d_call: TRBD2; j_call: TRBJ2-1; cdr3_nt: TGTGCCAGCAGCCACGGACTAGCGGGCGTTAGCTGGGGGCAGTTCTTC; cdr3_aa: CASSHGLAGVSWGQFF
clone_size: few; v_call: TRBV7-2; d_call: TRBD2; j_call: TRBJ2-7; cdr3_nt: TGTGCCAGCAGCTTAGTGTTAGCGGGACTCCCCTACGAGCAGTACTTC; cdr3_aa: CASSLVLAGLPYEQYF
clone_size: many; v_call: TRBV28; d_call: NA; j_call: TRBJ2-5; cdr3_nt: TGTGCCAGCAGTCGCCCCGTGGGGGCGGGAGAAAAGACCCAGTACTTC; cdr3_aa: CASSRPVGAGEKTQYF
clone_size: many; v_call: TRBV6-2/TRBV6-3; d_call: NA; j_call: TRBJ2-1; cdr3_nt: TGTGCCAGCAGTTATAGCCCTGGGGCCACCACCTTACAGTTCTTC; cdr3_aa: CASSYSPGATTLQFF
clone_size: few; v_call: TRBV11-1; d_call: TRBD2; j_call: TRBJ2-1; cdr3_nt: TGTGCCAGTAGTCCTCCTGGGGGACTAACTTACAATGAGCAGTTCTTC; cdr3_aa: CASSPPGGLTYNEQFF
clone_size: many; v_call: TRBV2; d_call: NA; j_call: TRBJ2-7; cdr3_nt: TGTGCCAGCAACCCTTCTATCTCTAGCGCAGGAGAAGGGGAGCAGTACTTC; cdr3_aa: CASNPSISSAGEGEQYF
clone_size: NA; v_call: TRBV3-1; d_call: NA; j_call: TRBJ2-5; cdr3_nt: TGTGCCAGCAGCCAGCTAGGCATCCAAGAGACCCAGTACTTC; cdr3_aa: CASSQLGIQETQYF
clone_size: many; v_call: TRBV20-1; d_call: NA; j_call: TRBJ1-4; cdr3_nt: TGCAGTGCCGAACCCGGGGGGTTTGCGGAAAAACTGTTTTTT; cdr3_aa: CSAEPGGFAEKLFF
clone_size: few; v_call: TRBV9; d_call: NA; j_call: TRBJ2-3; cdr3_nt: TGTGCCAGCAGCGTAGGAGGCTTCCAGGATACGCAGTATTTT; cdr3_aa: CASSVGGFQDTQYF
clone_size: NA; v_call: TRBV5-1; d_call: TRBD2; j_call: TRBJ2-3; cdr3_nt: TGCGCCAGCAGCTTGGCAGTAGCGGGAGGTCCCGTTTGGGATACGCAGTATTTT; cdr3_aa: CASSLAVAGGPVWDTQYF
clone_size: NA; v_call: TRBV10-2; d_call: NA; j_call: TRBJ2-3; cdr3_nt: TGCGCCAGCGTTTCCGGTGCTAGCACAGATACGCAGTATTTT; cdr3_aa: CASVSGASTDTQYF
clone_size: many; v_call: TRBV7-9; d_call: NA; j_call: TRBJ1-5; cdr3_nt: TGTGCCAGCAGCTCCGGGACGGGCAAGACCCAGCATTTT; cdr3_aa: CASSSGTGKTQHF
clone_size: NA; v_call: TRBV11-2; d_call: TRBD2; j_call: TRBJ2-7; cdr3_nt: TGTGCCAGCAGCGACTTTAGCGGGAGGGCCCACGAGCAGTACTTC; cdr3_aa: CASSDFSGRAHEQYF
clone_size: few; v_call: TRBV29-1; d_call: NA; j_call: TRBJ2-4; cdr3_nt: TGCAGCGTTGAAGGGAGGGAAGGGGCGAAAAACATTCAGTACTTC; cdr3_aa: CSVEGREGAKNIQYF
clone_size: many; v_call: TRBV2; d_call: NA; j_call: TRBJ2-3; cdr3_nt: TGTGCCAGCAGTGAAGCCTCGTCTCATAGCACAGATACGCAGTATTTT; cdr3_aa: CASSEASSHSTDTQYF
clone_size: few; v_call: TRBV11-2; d_call: NA; j_call: TRBJ2-7; cdr3_nt: TGTGCCAGCAGCCTTGGATATTCATCCTACGAGCAGTACTTC; cdr3_aa: CASSLGYSSYEQYF
clone_size: many; v_call: TRBV15; d_call: NA; j_call: TRBJ1-2; cdr3_nt: TGTGCCACCAGCAGCCCCCAAACTAACTATGGCTACACCTTC; cdr3_aa: CATSSPQTNYGYTF
clone_size: NA; v_call: TRBV4-1; d_call: TRBD2; j_call: TRBJ2-7; cdr3_nt: TGCGCCAGCAGCCAACAGACTAGCGGGAGAGGAACTACGAAGCAGTACTTC; cdr3_aa: CASSQQTSGRGTTKQYF
clone_size: many; v_call: TRBV11-2; d_call: NA; j_call: TRBJ2-7; cdr3_nt: TGTGCCAGCAGCCTAGGGACCGTTGGTTTCTACGAGCAGTACTTC; cdr3_aa: CASSLGTVGFYEQYF
clone_size: many; v_call: TRBV7-2; d_call: TRBD1; j_call: TRBJ2-1; cdr3_nt: TGTGCCAGCAGCACATCCGGGACAGGGGGTGAGCAGTTCTTC; cdr3_aa: CASSTSGTGGEQFF
clone_size: many; v_call: TRBV3-1; d_call: TRBD2; j_call: TRBJ2-1; cdr3_nt: TGTGCCAGCAGCGCACGACGTTATGGCGGGAGCTCCTACAATGAGCAGTTCTTC; cdr3_aa: CASSARRYGGSSYNEQFF
clone_size: many; v_call: TRBV28; d_call: NA; j_call: TRBJ2-2; cdr3_nt: TGTGCCAGCAGTCTCGTGACCGGGGAGCTGTTTTTT; cdr3_aa: CASSLVTGELFF
clone_size: NA; v_call: TRBV5-1; d_call: TRBD1; j_call: TRBJ2-7; cdr3_nt: TGCGCCAGCAGCTTGAAGGGACAGGGCCTCTACGAGCAGTACTTC; cdr3_aa: CASSLKGQGLYEQYF
clone_size: many; v_call: TRBV6-1; d_call: NA; j_call: TRBJ2-5; cdr3_nt: TGTGCCAGCAGTTCCGACCGAGAGACCCAGTACTTC; cdr3_aa: CASSSDRETQYF
clone_size: NA; v_call: TRBV4-2; d_call: TRBD2; j_call: TRBJ2-3; cdr3_nt: TGTGCCAGCAGCCAAGTCGCGGGAGGCGAAACAGATACGCAGTATTTT; cdr3_aa: CASSQVAGGETDTQYF
clone_size: many; v_call: TRBV18; d_call: TRBD1; j_call: TRBJ1-2; cdr3_nt: TGTGCCAGCTCACGGACAGGGGCGGATGGCTACACCTTC; cdr3_aa: CASSRTGADGYTF
clone_size: many; v_call: TRBV20-1; d_call: TRBD1; j_call: TRBJ2-7; cdr3_nt: TGCAGTGCTAGTCTGTGGCAGGGGGCAACCGAGCAGTACTTC; cdr3_aa: CSASLWQGATEQYF
clone_size: NA; v_call: TRBV5-1; d_call: NA; j_call: TRBJ2-1; cdr3_nt: TGCGCCAGCAGCTTGGAGACACCTACTATTCACAATGAGCAGTTCTTC; cdr3_aa: CASSLETPTIHNEQFF
clone_size: few; v_call: TRBV4-2; d_call: TRBD2; j_call: TRBJ2-3; cdr3_nt: TGTGCCAGCAGCGCACGGGGTGGGGGGGCAGATACGCAGTATTTT; cdr3_aa: CASSARGGGADTQYF
clone_size: many; v_call: TRBV12-3/TRBV12-4; d_call: NA; j_call: TRBJ1-1; cdr3_nt: TGTGCCAGCAGTTTCCGTCTAGGGAACACTGAAGCTTTCTTT; cdr3_aa: CASSFRLGNTEAFF
clone_size: NA; v_call: TRBV9; d_call: NA; j_call: TRBJ2-2; cdr3_nt: TGTGGCAGCAGCGTACTCACGAACACCGGGGAGCTGTTTTTT; cdr3_aa: CGSSVLTNTGELFF
clone_size: many; v_call: TRBV7-9; d_call: TRBD1; j_call: TRBJ2-2; cdr3_nt: TGTGCCAGCAGCTACCGGGACAGGGGTGGCACCGGGGAGCTGTTTTTT; cdr3_aa: CASSYRDRGGTGELFF
clone_size: many; v_call: TRBV6-2/TRBV6-3; d_call: TRBD2; j_call: TRBJ2-5; cdr3_nt: TGTGCCAGCAGTTACCGGACTAGCGAACAGACCCAGTACTTC; cdr3_aa: CASSYRTSEQTQYF
clone_size: many; v_call: TRBV6-1; d_call: NA; j_call: TRBJ1-5; cdr3_nt: TGTGCCTCCACCGAAGGGGTGTGGATCGGGCCCCAGCATTTT; cdr3_aa: CASTEGVWIGPQHF
clone_size: many; v_call: TRBV28; d_call: NA; j_call: TRBJ1-5; cdr3_nt: TGTGCCAGCAGTTTAATTAGCCATAGCAATCAGCCCCAGCATTTT; cdr3_aa: CASSLISHSNQPQHF
clone_size: NA; v_call: TRBV7-6; d_call: NA; j_call: TRBJ2-1; cdr3_nt: TGTGCCAGCAGCCCCGGAAGCGAGTACAATGAGCAGTTCTTC; cdr3_aa: CASSPGSEYNEQFF
clone_size: many; v_call: TRBV29-1; d_call: TRBD2; j_call: TRBJ2-1; cdr3_nt: TGCAGCGTTGAAGACCTACTAGCGGGAGGTCTTAATGAGCAGTTCTTC; cdr3_aa: CSVEDLLAGGLNEQFF
clone_size: NA; v_call: TRBV7-3; d_call: TRBD1; j_call: TRBJ2-2; cdr3_nt: TGTGCCAGCAGCCTCGGGACAGGGATCACCGGGGAGCTGTTTTTT; cdr3_aa: CASSLGTGITGELFF
clone_size: many; v_call: TRBV11-2; d_call: TRBD1; j_call: TRBJ1-5; cdr3_nt: TGTGCCAGCAGCTTCCCCACGACAGGAGGGGGCGCTTACTGCAATCAGCCCCAGCATTTT; cdr3_aa: CASSFPTTGGGAYCNQPQHF